The clone carrying this T cell receptor beta chain was observed a few times. Antigen unknown. These data are taken from a study of beta chain features in type 1 diabetes. Study-wide points: cDNA sequencing could over-represent cells with high TCR expression. Shorter TCRB CDR3s, moderately but significantly so, were found in Type 1 diabetes patients in all four CD4+ subsets. Patients and controls would be equally affected if PCR favored shorter templates. Compared with healthy donors, patients appeared to share more similar naive, central memory and regulatory TCRB repertoires.

Germline CDR1 is SEHNR and CDR2 is FQNEAQ (reference sequence). The V and J ends lost 5 bases and 3 bases, in that order; junction bases with no gene match: 6. The CDR3 loop spans 15 amino acids. One heparinised draw, averaging about 110 mL, was taken per donor. Sequenced material consisted of expressed TCRB transcripts (all of the isolated RNA was reverse transcribed). Using immunoSEQ multiplex PCR, the repertoire was profiled, and TCRdb retains in-frame clones only, with some absent. The table records a few hundred thousand clones, around 9.9% of them present only once. The genes are TRBV7-9 and TRBJ2-1; 8 positions match TRBD2. The sequenced sample was naive CD4+ T cells from blood. The clonotype was recovered from a man aged 25-40 years with type 1 diabetes. The CDR3 sequence is CASSPGGGFYNEQFF. In DNA, the CDR3 is TGTGCCAGCAGCCCCGGGGGGGGTTTCTACAATGAGCAGTTCTTC.